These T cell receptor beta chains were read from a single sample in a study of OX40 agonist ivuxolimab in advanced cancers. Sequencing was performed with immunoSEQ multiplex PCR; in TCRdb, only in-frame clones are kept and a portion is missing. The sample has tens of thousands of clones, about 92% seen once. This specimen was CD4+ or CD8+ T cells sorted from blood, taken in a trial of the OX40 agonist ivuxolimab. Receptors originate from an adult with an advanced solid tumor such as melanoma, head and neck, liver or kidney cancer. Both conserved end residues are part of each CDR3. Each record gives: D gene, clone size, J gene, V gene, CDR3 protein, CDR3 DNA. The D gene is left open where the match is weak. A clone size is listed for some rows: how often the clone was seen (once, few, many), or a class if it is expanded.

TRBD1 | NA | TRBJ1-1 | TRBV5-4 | CASSFTGENTEAFF | TGTGCCAGCAGCTTCACAGGGGAGAACACTGAAGCTTTCTTT
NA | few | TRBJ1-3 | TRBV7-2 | CASSLEGYSSRNTIYF | TGTGCCAGCAGCTTAGAGGGGTACAGTAGTAGAAACACCATATATTTT
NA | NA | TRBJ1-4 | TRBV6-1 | CASSPPGLAAEKLFF | TGTGCCAGCAGCCCCCCGGGGCTGGCCGCGGAAAAACTGTTTTTT
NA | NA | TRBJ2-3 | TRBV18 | CASSPPSTTTDTQYF | TGTGCCAGCTCACCACCTTCCACCACCACAGATACGCAGTATTTT
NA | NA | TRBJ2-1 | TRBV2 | CAILLARGDNEQFF | TGTGCCATCCTGCTTGCCAGGGGCGACAATGAGCAGTTCTTC
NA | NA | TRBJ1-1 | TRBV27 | CASSLYGLGEAFF | TGTGCCAGCAGTTTATATGGGCTGGGTGAAGCTTTCTTT
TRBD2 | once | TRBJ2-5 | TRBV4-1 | CASSQASSGGPYQETQYF | TGCGCCAGCAGCCAGGCGTCTAGCGGGGGCCCGTACCAAGAGACCCAGTACTTC
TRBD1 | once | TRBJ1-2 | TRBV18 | CASSQGDRGTYGYTF | TGTGCCAGCTCACAGGGGGACAGGGGGACCTATGGCTACACCTTC
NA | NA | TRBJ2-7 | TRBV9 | CASSVGTDFAKEQYF | TGTGCCAGCAGCGTAGGAACGGACTTTGCTAAGGAGCAGTACTTC
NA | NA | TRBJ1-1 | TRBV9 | CASSVRTDDRTEAFF | TGTGCCAGCAGCGTTCGGACAGATGACCGGACTGAAGCTTTCTTT
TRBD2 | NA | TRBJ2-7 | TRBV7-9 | CASSWGGGPSYEQYF | TGTGCCAGCAGCTGGGGCGGGGGGCCCTCCTACGAGCAGTACTTC
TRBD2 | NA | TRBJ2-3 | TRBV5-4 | CASSERLGGRGDTQYF | TGTGCCAGCAGCGAGAGGTTAGGAGGGAGGGGAGATACGCAGTATTTT
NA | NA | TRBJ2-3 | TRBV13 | CASSLKEGLITDTQYF | TGTGCCAGCAGCTTGAAAGAGGGGCTGATCACAGATACGCAGTATTTT
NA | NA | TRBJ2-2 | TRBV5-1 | CASSIGLNTGELFF | TGCGCCAGCAGTATAGGCCTGAACACCGGGGAGCTGTTTTTT
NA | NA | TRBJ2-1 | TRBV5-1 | CASSLGTTYNEQFF | TGCGCCAGCAGCCTCGGGACGACCTACAATGAGCAGTTCTTC
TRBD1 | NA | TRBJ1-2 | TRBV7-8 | CASSPPTGLHGYTF | TGTGCCAGCAGCCCACCGACAGGGCTGCATGGCTACACCTTC
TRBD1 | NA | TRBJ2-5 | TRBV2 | CAKQGQQETQYF | TGTGCTAAACAGGGACAGCAAGAGACCCAGTACTTC
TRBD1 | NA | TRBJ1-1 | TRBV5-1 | CASSISDRGWDTEAFF | TGCGCCAGCAGTATAAGTGACAGGGGTTGGGACACTGAAGCTTTCTTT
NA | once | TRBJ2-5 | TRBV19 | CASSTGTGETQYF | TGTGCCAGTAGTACAGGGACTGGAGAGACCCAGTACTTC
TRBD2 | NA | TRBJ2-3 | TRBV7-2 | CASSLAGTSGATDTQYF | TGTGCCAGCAGCTTAGCCGGGACTAGCGGGGCAACAGATACGCAGTATTTT
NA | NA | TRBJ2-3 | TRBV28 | CASSSQFTDTQYF | TGTGCCAGCAGTTCGCAGTTTACAGATACGCAGTATTTT
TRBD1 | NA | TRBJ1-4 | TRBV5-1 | CASSRASGTGTEKLFF | TGCGCCAGCAGCCGAGCGTCCGGGACAGGGACCGAAAAACTGTTTTTT
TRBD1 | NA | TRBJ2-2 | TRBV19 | CASSARLPGQGIGELFF | TGTGCCAGTAGTGCAAGACTCCCGGGACAGGGGATCGGGGAGCTGTTTTTT
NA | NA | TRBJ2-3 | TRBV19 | CASSYLPPDTQYF | TGTGCCAGTAGTTACCTTCCCCCAGATACGCAGTATTTT
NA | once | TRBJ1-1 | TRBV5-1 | CASSLARSDTEAFF | TGCGCCAGCAGCTTGGCTAGGAGTGACACTGAAGCTTTCTTT
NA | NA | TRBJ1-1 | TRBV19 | CASSTRRGQNTEAFF | TGTGCCAGTAGCACAAGACGAGGACAAAACACTGAAGCTTTCTTT
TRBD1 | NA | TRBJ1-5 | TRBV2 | CASSKGQGGQPQHF | TGTGCCAGCAGTAAGGGACAGGGTGGACAGCCCCAGCATTTT
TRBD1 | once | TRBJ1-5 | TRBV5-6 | CASSLLDRGNQPQHF | TGTGCCAGCAGCTTGCTGGACAGGGGGAATCAGCCCCAGCATTTT
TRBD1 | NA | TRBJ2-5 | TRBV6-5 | CASSYSGTGLETQYF | TGTGCCAGCAGTTACTCGGGGACAGGGTTGGAGACCCAGTACTTC
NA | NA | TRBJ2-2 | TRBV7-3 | CASSYRATGELFF | TGTGCCAGCAGCTACAGGGCAACCGGGGAGCTGTTTTTT
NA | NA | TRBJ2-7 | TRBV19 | CASSIEAGRSYEQYF | TGTGCCAGTAGTATAGAGGCAGGGCGGTCCTACGAGCAGTACTTC
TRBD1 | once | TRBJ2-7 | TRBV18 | CASSPTVSGGEQYF | TGTGCCAGCTCACCAACAGTCTCAGGGGGCGAGCAGTACTTC
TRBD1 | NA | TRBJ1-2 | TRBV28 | CASTQLTGYGYTF | TGTGCCAGCACCCAGTTGACAGGGTATGGCTACACCTTC
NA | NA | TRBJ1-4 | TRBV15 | CATSRDGGVTNEKLFF | TGTGCCACCAGCAGAGATGGGGGGGTCACTAATGAAAAACTGTTTTTT
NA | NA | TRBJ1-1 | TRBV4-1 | CASSLPGLSEAFF | TGCGCCAGCAGCCTCCCGGGACTCTCTGAAGCTTTCTTT
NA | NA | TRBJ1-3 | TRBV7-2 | CASSLLGTGGNTIYF | TGTGCCAGCAGCTTATTGGGCACGGGTGGAAACACCATATATTTT
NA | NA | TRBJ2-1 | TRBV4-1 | CASSPSRAGLYNEQFF | TGCGCCAGCAGCCCCTCGAGGGCGGGGCTCTACAATGAGCAGTTCTTC
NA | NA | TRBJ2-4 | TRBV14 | CASSQELEPTLAKNIQYF | TGTGCCAGCAGCCAAGAGCTGGAACCAACACTAGCCAAAAACATTCAGTACTTC
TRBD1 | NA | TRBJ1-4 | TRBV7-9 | CASSPAGQENLVTEKLFF | TGTGCCAGCAGCCCTGCGGGACAGGAGAATTTAGTTACTGAAAAACTGTTTTTT
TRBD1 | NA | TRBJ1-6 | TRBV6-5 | CASSYSGGYYNSPLHF | TGTGCCAGCAGTTACTCAGGGGGCTATTATAATTCACCCCTCCACTTT
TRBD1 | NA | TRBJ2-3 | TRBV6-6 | CASKRDSSSTDTQYF | TGTGCCAGCAAACGGGACAGTTCTAGCACAGATACGCAGTATTTT
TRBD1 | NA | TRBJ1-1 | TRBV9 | CASSPRSGTGATEAFF | TGTGCCAGCAGCCCTAGATCGGGGACAGGGGCGACTGAAGCTTTCTTT
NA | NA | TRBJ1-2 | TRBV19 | CASTEGAGARYGYTF | TGTGCCAGTACGGAGGGAGCCGGGGCGAGATATGGCTACACCTTC
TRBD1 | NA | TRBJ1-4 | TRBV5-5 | CASSQGQEVNEKLFF | TGTGCCAGCAGCCAGGGACAGGAAGTTAATGAAAAACTGTTTTTT
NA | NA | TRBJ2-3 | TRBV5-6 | CASSPLRGGGTDTQYF | TGTGCCAGCAGCCCCCTCCGAGGGGGGGGCACAGATACGCAGTATTTT
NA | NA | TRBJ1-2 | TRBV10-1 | CAIGGGLSGYTF | TGCGCCATTGGCGGGGGGCTCTCTGGCTACACCTTC
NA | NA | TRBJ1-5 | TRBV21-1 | CASSLTGDRQPQHF | TGTGCCAGCAGCCTTACAGGGGACCGTCAGCCCCAGCATTTT
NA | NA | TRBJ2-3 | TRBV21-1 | CASPTKKGGPTDTQYF | TGTGCCAGCCCGACTAAAAAGGGCGGCCCCACAGATACGCAGTATTTT